The entry below gives a single T cell receptor beta chain sequence along with its context. The sample comes from a study of shared clonotypes between healthy human individuals. Measured with immunoSEQ multiplex PCR; TCRdb has only the in-frame clones, and not every one. Among roughly 650,000 clones listed, roughly 97% were seen once. CDR3 length equals 13 residues. Germline assignment: CDR1 GTSNPN and CDR2 SVGIG (reference sequence). Trimming stripped 3 bases from V and 5 bases from J, with 11 bases between. V gene TRBV30 combines with J gene TRBJ2-1; D is unresolved. The sequence was obtained from a woman in her 30s in good health. Sequences were obtained from naive CD4+ T cells sorted from blood. Subset reported: CD45RA+ positively selected. In DNA form, the CDR3 reads TGTGCCTGGAGCACTCGACCGGACAATGAGCAGTTCTTC. This gives the protein CAWSTRPDNEQFF. Variable domain in full (rest from reference TRBV30 and TRBJ2-1): SQTIHQWPATLVQPVGSPLSLECTVEGTSNPNLYWYRQAAGRGLQLLFYSVGIGQISSEVPQNLSASRPQDRQFILSSKKLLLSDSGFYLCAWSTRPDNEQFFGPGTRLTVL.